This T cell receptor (beta chain) was identified during a study of blood T cell repertoires in COVID-19 (dated by TCRdb to about 2020). Concerning the study at large: Samples covering the acute and convalescent phases of COVID-19 were provided by collaborators in the United States, Italy and Spain. A freely available public database, intended as a resource for researchers studying the immune response to SARS-CoV-2, is where the repertoires were released. The samples were drawn from two sources: the first 160 participants of the ongoing ImmuneRACE study, and over 1,000 subjects contributed by 6 global collaborators. The sample metadata nearly always contained a de-identified subject ID, COVID-19 status, age in years and sex. The prospective study material was composed of cDNA or gDNA derived from T cells, B-cell-depleted T cells, or PBMCs. Subjects who had been exposed to COVID-19, were actively infected with it, or had recovered from it provided the deeply sampled blood TCRbeta repertoires that made up the dataset. Where available, HLA class I and class II types were taken from metadata supplied by the sample provider and were not determined by assay-based typing.

On this clone: Its antigen remains undetermined. There are no base qualities to consult, and no much larger clone falls within one base.

Each collaborating institution followed its own protocols to collect whole blood in K2EDTA tubes. For TCRbeta analysis, collaborators shipped samples as frozen whole blood, isolated PBMCs, or DNA extracted from either of those sample types. V loses 6 bases, J loses 8 bases, and the germline ends lie 6 bases apart. From the germline V gene, CDR1 is KGHDR and CDR2 is SFDVKD. From cysteine to phenylalanine, the CDR3 is 10 amino acids long. Solely the CDR3 DNA is kept, with 30 bases framed from the first base. TCRbeta CDR3 regions were amplified from genomic DNA by means of the immunoSEQ Assay, a bias-controlled multiplex PCR. Per the source publication's procedure: Nucleated cell counts per sample were estimated from amplification of reference gene primers within the assay. To quantify the absolute abundance of each unique TCRbeta CDR3 rearrangement, sequence reads were collapsed and filtered. For each sample, productive Simpson clonality was calculated by taking the square root of Simpson's diversity index across productive rearrangements. The table comes from immuneACCESS by way of TCRdb, which keeps in-frame sequences with V and J called. Part of the clones is missing from these tables; in studies checked, under half for an unresolved V gene and the rest for unknown reasons. V and J calls and clone size follow that table, whereas D and trimming were derived from the DNA. This sample has approximately 80,000 clones in its table, and about 87% of those were observed once. The ten largest clones add up to 8.5% to 9.5% of the sample.

What the study reported, not specific to this receptor: The quantity of clinical and demographic metadata differed by source and by participant and was supplied without curation.

The V and J genes are TRBV24-1 and TRBJ1-2; the D gene cannot be named for sure. Sequencing input: peripheral blood. The source of this sequence is a human donor in a cohort sampled during active COVID-19. Here is the DNA: TGTGCCACCAGTCGGCGGGGCTACACCTTC. Its protein is CATSRRGYTF.